One sample yielded the 15 T cell receptor beta chains listed below, sequenced in a study of T cells expressing NK-cell markers. TCRdb re-called the 5' RACE reads; one entry per CDR3 protein, DNA not given. The table for this sample gives about 450,000 distinct CDR3 sequences. The sequencing sample was made of blood T cells: a sorted CD56 or NKG2C T cell subset, CD4+ or CD8+ T cells, or bulk PBMC T cells (not recorded which). Receptor source: a woman between 18 and 70 years old in good health.

This chain connects TRBV30 to TRBJ2-7; there is no DNA to check the TCRdb D call of TRBD1. CDR1 and CDR2 from the germline V gene are GTSNPN and SVGIG (reference sequence). The CDR3 is made up of 14 amino acids. CDR3 region: CAWQRQGPYYEQYF.

This chain joins TRBV24-1 and TRBJ2-1; TCRdb's D call of TRBD2 is untestable without DNA. Germline V gene sequence: CDR1 KGHDR, CDR2 SFDVKD. The CDR3 has 15 amino acids. The CDR3 loop is CATSDWTSRANEQFF.

The gene calls are TRBV5-1 and TRBJ1-1; TCRdb names TRBD1, which stays unverified in the absence of DNA. CDR1 and CDR2 (germline): SGHRS, YFSETQ. CDR3 size: 14 residues. CDR3 protein: CASQVSGANTEAFF.

The V gene is TRBV10-3, the J gene TRBJ2-7; TCRdb's assignment of TRBD2 cannot be checked, as there is no DNA. This CDR3 has 16 amino acids. Germline CDR1 reads ENHRY; CDR2 reads SYGVKD. The CDR3 loop reads CAISETGTQIHYEQYF.

This sequence joins TRBV27 and TRBJ2-2; TCRdb outputs TRBD1, but without DNA this stays unchecked. The CDR3 runs to 14 residues. Germline V gives CDR1 MNHEY, CDR2 SMNVEV (reference sequence). The CDR3 protein is CASSPARRTGELFF.

This chain links TRBV6-1 with TRBJ2-1. Germline lookup yields CDR1 MNHNS and CDR2 SASEGT. This CDR3 region has 14 residues. This CDR3 is CASSDGGSYNEQFF.

This chain joins TRBV7-2 and TRBJ1-6. CDR3 length: 13 residues. Per the germline V gene, CDR1 is SGHTA and CDR2 is FQGNSA. The CDR3: CASSLVQQTPLHF.

The chain has TRBV6-1 and TRBJ2-1; as DNA is missing, the TRBD2 call by TCRdb cannot be tested. Germline V lookup: CDR1 MNHNS, CDR2 SASEGT. The CDR3 is 13 amino acids. Here the CDR3 reads CASSAGLSNEQFF.

This rearrangement joins TRBV4-2 to TRBJ1-1; TCRdb indicates TRBD1, and absent DNA this call remains unverified. Germline CDR1 and CDR2: LGHNA and YNFKEQ. The CDR3 is 17 amino acids. CDR3 region: CASRPGQGFTMNTEAFF.

The chain carries TRBV7-2 and TRBJ2-3. The CDR3 contains 14 residues. Germline V CDR1 and CDR2: SGHTA, FQGNSA. The CDR3: CASTTQTSTDTQYF.

This chain joins TRBV20-1 and TRBJ1-2; TCRdb's D gene call, TRBD1, goes unchecked for lack of DNA. Germline lookup yields CDR1 DFQATT and CDR2 SNEGSKA (reference sequence). The CDR3 runs 14 residues. CDR3 protein: CSASGSDSWDGYTF.

V usage is TRBV6-1 and J usage is TRBJ2-7; TCRdb's assignment of TRBD2 cannot be checked, as there is no DNA. Germline CDR1 MNHNS, CDR2 SASEGT. There are 16 residues in the CDR3. This chain's CDR3 is CASSPSPGLAVYEQYF.

The chain uses TRBV20-1 and TRBJ1-1. This CDR3 contains 15 residues. Looked up from germline, CDR1 is DFQATT and CDR2 is SNEGSKA (reference sequence). CDR3 sequence reads: CSARENSVFNTEAFF.

V gene TRBV27 combines with J gene TRBJ1-2. Germline assignment: CDR1 MNHEY and CDR2 SMNVEV (reference sequence). This CDR3 contains 11 residues. CDR3 residues: CASSLQQGYTF.

The rearrangement joins TRBV19 to TRBJ1-4; the D call from TCRdb, TRBD1, cannot be confirmed without DNA. This CDR3 is 19 amino acids long. Per the germline V gene, CDR1 is LNHDA and CDR2 is SQIVND (reference sequence). The CDR3 loop reads CASNGLVLGRQGLNEKLFF.